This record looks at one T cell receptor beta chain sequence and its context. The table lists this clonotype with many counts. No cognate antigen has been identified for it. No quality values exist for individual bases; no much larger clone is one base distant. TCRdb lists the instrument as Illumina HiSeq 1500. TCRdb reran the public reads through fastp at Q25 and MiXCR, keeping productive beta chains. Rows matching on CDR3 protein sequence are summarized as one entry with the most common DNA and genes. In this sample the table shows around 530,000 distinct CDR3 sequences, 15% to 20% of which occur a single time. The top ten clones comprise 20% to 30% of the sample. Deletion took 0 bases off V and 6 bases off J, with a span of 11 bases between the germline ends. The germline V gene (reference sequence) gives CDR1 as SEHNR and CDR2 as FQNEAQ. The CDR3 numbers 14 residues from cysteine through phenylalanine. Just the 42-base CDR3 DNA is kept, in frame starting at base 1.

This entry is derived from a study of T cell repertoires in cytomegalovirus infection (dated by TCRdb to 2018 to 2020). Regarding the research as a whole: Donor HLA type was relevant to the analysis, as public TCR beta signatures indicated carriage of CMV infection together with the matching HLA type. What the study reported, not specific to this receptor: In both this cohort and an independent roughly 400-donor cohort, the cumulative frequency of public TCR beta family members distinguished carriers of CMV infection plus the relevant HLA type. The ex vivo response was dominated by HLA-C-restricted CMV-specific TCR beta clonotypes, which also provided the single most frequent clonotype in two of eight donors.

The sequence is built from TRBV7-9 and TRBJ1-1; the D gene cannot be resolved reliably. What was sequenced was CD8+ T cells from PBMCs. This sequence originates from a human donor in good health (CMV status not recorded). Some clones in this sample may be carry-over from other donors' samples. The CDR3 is CASSLAREGAEAFF. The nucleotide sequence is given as TGTGCCAGCAGCTTAGCGCGGGAGGGCGCTGAAGCTTTCTTT.